This T cell receptor beta chain was retrieved from a study of blood T cell repertoires in COVID-19. Assay: immunoSEQ multiplex PCR; the TCRdb copy retains only in-frame clones and omits some. This table has tens of thousands of clones, approximately 90% appearing once. The clonotype comes from a human donor with active COVID-19. The donor label of this sample is uncertain. The sample taken for sequencing was peripheral blood.

The CDR3 DNA is TGTGCCAGCAGCCAAGGTCTGGCAGGACAGGGACTCGATGAGCAGTTCTTC. Protein sequence: CASSQGLAGQGLDEQFF. The chain carries TRBV3-1 (or the pseudogene TRBV3-2) and TRBJ2-1; TRBD1 aligns across 8 bases. Germline V CDR1 and CDR2: LGHDT, YNNKEL (reference sequence). The CDR3 runs to 17 residues. J lost 8 bases, V lost 1 base, and 13 bases had no gene match.